This T cell receptor (beta chain) was observed in a study of blood T cell repertoires in COVID-19. Study at large: Some COVID-19 samples were acute and others convalescent; all came from the United States, Italy and Spain.

Repertoires were generated with immunoSEQ multiplex PCR, while TCRdb's copy carries only in-frame clones and drops some. There are 300,000 to 400,000 clones in the sample; over 75% occur only once, and roughly 2.1% lies in the top ten. V lost 6 bases to trimming and J lost 4 bases; unmatched junction nucleotides: 3. Per the germline V gene, CDR1 is LNHDA and CDR2 is SQIVND (reference sequence). CDR3 length equals 14 residues. The sample comprised peripheral blood. This TCR was sampled from a woman aged 60-75 years with COVID-19, enrolled during active disease. This chain uses TRBV19 with TRBJ1-6; 7 positions agree with TRBD1. The CDR3 coding sequence is TGTGCCAGTAGGGCGGGACAGTATAATTCACCCCTCCACTTT. This translates into CASRAGQYNSPLHF.